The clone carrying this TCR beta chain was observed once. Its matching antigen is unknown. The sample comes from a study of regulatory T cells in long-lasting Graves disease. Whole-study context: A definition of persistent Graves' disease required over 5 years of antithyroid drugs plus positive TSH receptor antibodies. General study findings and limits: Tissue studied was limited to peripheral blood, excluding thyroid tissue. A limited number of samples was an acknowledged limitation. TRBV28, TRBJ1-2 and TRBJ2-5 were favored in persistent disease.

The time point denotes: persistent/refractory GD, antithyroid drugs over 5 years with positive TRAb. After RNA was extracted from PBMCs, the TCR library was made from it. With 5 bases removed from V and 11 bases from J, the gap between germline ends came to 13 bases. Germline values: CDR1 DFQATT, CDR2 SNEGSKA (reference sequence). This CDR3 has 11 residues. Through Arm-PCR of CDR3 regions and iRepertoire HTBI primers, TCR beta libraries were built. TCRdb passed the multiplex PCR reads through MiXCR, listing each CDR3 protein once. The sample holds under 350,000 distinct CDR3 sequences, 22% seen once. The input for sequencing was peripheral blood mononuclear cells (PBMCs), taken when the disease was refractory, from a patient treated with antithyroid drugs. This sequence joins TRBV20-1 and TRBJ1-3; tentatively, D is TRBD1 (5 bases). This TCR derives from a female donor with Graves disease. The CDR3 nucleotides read TGCAGTGCTCTGAGGGGAAGCGCCATATATTTT. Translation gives CSALRGSAIYF.